This TCR beta chain was sequenced for a study of blood T cell repertoires in COVID-19. Study details: Acute and convalescent COVID-19 specimens originated in the United States, Italy and Spain. T cells, B-cell-depleted T cells, or PBMCs provided the cDNA or gDNA that served as material.

Study processing details: Cell counts per sample came from amplifying reference gene primers. Generated by immunoSEQ multiplex PCR, the TCRdb table keeps only in-frame clones and is missing some. That table is the source of V, J and clone size, and D and trimming were worked out from the DNA. The sample has around 280,000 clones, around 92% seen once. Patients at the Seattle site were enrolled during active infection and followed longitudinally. The germline V gene encodes CDR1 MNHEY and CDR2 SVGAGI. V dropped 0 bases and J dropped 0 bases, with 5 bases sitting between them. The length of the CDR3 is 14 residues.

The rearrangement joins TRBV6-5 to TRBJ1-1; no firm D call. Material for sequencing was peripheral blood. The clonotype originates from a woman younger than 45 with COVID-19, enrolled during active disease. In nucleotides, the CDR3 is TGTGCCAGCAGTTACTCGACACTGAACACTGAAGCTTTCTTT. Amino acid sequence: CASSYSTLNTEAFF.